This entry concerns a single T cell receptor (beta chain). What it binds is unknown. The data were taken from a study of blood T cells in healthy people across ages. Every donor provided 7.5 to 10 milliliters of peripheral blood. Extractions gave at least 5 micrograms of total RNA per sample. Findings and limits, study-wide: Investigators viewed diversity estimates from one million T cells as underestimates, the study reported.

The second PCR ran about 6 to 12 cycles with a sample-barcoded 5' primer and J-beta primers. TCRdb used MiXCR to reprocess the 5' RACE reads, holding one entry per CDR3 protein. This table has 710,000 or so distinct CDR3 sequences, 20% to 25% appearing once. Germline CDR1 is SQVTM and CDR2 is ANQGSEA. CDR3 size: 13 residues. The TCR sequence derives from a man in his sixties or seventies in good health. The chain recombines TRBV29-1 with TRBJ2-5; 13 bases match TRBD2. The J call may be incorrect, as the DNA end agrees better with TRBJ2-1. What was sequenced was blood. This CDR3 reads CSVRTSGSGEQFF. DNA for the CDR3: TGCAGCGTCAGGACTAGCGGGAGTGGTGAGCAGTTCTTC.